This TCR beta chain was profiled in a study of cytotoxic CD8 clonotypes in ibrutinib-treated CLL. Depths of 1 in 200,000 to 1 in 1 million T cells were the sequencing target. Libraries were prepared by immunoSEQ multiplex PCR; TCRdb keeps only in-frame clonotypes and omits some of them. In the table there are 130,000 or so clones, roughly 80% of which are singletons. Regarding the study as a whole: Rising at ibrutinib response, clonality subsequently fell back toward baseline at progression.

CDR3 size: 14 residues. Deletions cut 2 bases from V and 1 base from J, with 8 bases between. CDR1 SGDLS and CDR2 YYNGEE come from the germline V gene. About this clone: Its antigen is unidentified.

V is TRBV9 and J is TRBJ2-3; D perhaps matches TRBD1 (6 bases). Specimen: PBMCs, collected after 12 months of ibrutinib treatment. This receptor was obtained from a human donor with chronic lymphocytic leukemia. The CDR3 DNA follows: TGTGCCAGCAGCGTCCGACAGGGCACAGATACGCAGTATTTT. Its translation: CASSVRQGTDTQYF.